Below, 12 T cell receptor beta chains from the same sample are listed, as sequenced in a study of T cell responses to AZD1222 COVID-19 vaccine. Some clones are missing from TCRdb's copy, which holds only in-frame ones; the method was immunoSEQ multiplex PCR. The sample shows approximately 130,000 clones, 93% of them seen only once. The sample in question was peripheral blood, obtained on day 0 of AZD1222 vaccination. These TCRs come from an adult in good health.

As DNA, the CDR3 is TGTGCCAGCAGCTCTCAGGGTTACACTGAAGCTTTCTTT. This translates into CASSSQGYTEAFF. The gene calls are TRBV11-2 and TRBJ1-1; tentatively, D is TRBD1 (5 bases). The germline V gene encodes CDR1 SGHAT and CDR2 FQNNGV. This CDR3 spans 13 amino acids. The ends were cut back, 4 bases at V and 3 bases at J, with 9 bases in the middle.

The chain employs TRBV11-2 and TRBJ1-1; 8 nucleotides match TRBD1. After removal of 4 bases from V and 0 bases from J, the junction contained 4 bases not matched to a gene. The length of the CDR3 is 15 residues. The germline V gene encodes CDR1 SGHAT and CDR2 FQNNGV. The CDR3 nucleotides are TGTGCCAGCAGCTACTGGACAGGGTTGAACACTGAAGCTTTCTTT. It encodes CASSYWTGLNTEAFF.

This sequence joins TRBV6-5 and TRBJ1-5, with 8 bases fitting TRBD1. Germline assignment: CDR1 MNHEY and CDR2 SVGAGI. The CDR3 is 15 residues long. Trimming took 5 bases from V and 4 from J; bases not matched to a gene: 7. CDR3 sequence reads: CASSRNRGFNQPQHF. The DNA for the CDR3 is TGTGCCAGCAGTAGAAACAGGGGGTTTAATCAGCCCCAGCATTTT.

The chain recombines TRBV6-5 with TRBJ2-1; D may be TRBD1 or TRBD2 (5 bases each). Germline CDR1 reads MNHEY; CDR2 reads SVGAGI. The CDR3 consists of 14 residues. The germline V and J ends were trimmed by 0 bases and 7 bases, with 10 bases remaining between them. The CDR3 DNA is TGTGCCAGCAGTTACTCGCTCAGGGAGAATGAGCAGTTCTTC. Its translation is CASSYSLRENEQFF.

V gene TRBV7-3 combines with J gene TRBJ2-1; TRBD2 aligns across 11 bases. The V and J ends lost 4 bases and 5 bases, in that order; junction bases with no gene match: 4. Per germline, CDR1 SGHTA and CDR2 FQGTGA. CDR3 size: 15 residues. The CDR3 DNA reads TGTGCCAGCAGCTCCGGGACTAGCGGAAACAATGAGCAGTTCTTC. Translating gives CASSSGTSGNNEQFF.

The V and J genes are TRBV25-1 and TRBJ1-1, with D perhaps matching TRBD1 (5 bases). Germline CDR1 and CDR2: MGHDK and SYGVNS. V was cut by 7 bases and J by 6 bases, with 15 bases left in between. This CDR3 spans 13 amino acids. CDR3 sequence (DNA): TGTGCCAGCACAATGGGGGGGTTCGCTGAAGCTTTCTTT. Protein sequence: CASTMGGFAEAFF. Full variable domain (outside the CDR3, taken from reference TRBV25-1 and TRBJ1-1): EADIYQTPRYLVIGTGKKITLECSQTMGHDKMYWYQQDPGMELHLIHYSYGVNSTEKGDLSSESTVSRIRTEHFPLTLESARPSHTSQYLCASTMGGFAEAFFGQGTRLTVV.

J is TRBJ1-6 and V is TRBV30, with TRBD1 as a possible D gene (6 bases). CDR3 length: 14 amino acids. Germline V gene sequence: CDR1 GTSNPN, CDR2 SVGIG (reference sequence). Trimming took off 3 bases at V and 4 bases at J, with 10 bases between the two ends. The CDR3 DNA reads TGTGCCTGGAGCCCCGGACAGTATAATTCACCCCTCCACTTT. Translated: CAWSPGQYNSPLHF.

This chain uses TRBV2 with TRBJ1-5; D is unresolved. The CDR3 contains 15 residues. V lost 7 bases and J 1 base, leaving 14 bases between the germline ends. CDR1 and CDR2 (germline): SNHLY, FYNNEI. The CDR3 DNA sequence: TGTGCCAGCAACTATAGGCCGATGAGCAATCAGCCCCAGCATTTT. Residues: CASNYRPMSNQPQHF.

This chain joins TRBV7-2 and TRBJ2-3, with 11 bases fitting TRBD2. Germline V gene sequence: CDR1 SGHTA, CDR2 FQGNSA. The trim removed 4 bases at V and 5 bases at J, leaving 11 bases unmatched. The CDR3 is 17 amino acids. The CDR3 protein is CASSSAGASGRIDTQYF. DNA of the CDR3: TGTGCCAGCAGCTCAGCAGGGGCTAGCGGGAGGATAGATACGCAGTATTTT.

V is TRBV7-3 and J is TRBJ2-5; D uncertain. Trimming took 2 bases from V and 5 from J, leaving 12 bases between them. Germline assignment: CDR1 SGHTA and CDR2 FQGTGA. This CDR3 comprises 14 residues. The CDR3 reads CASSLVGNGETQYF. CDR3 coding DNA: TGTGCCAGCAGCTTAGTCGGTAACGGGGAGACCCAGTACTTC.

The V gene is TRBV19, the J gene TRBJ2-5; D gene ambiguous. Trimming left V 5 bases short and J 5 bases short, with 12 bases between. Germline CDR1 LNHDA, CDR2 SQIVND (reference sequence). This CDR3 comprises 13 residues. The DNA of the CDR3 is TGTGCCAGTAGTTTTGACACGTCGGAGACCCAGTACTTC. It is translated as CASSFDTSETQYF.

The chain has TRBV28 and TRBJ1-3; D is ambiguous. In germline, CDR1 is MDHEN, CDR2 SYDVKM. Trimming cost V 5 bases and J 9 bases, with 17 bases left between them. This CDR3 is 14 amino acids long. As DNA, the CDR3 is TGTGCCAGCAGTCCCCGGGCATCGGTTAGCACCATATATTTT. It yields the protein CASSPRASVSTIYF.